This T cell receptor beta chain is from a study of vaccination effects on CD4 cells after COVID-19. Study information: Cultures of around 2.2 million PBMC per well contained about 10 IU/ml IL-2 plus 10 ug/ml peptides.

Assay: immunoSEQ multiplex PCR; the TCRdb copy retains only in-frame clones and omits some. The sample gives tens of thousands of clones, 73% of which show up once; approximately 2.4% is in the top ten. As regards this clone: Its antigen remains unidentified.

The culture ran for roughly 10 days before CD4+ T cells were isolated. All participants had two doses of either the BNT162b2 or mRNA-1273 vaccine. None of the vaccinated had previously contracted SARS-CoV-2, and their nucleocapsid antibodies tested negative. Fresh IL-2-containing medium replaced half the medium on days 3 and 7. Overall study findings and caveats: Infection- and vaccine-induced clones contracted markedly late after vaccination.

CDR1 is MNHEY, CDR2 SVGEGT, per germline. The V and J ends lost 2 bases and 3 bases, in that order; junction bases with no gene match: 8. The CDR3 spans 18 residues. V gene TRBV6-2 or TRBV6-3 combines with J gene TRBJ2-2; 11 positions match TRBD2. This specimen consisted of CD4+ T cells from PBMCs cultured without peptide, obtained after COVID-19 vaccination. The source is a human donor who received a COVID-19 vaccine. The CDR3 loop reads CASSYVLAGGLDTGELFF. The CDR3 DNA reads as TGTGCCAGCAGTTACGTCCTAGCGGGGGGCCTCGACACCGGGGAGCTGTTTTTT.